This T cell receptor (beta chain) comes out of a study of T cells in Graves' hyperthyroidism and ophthalmopathy. TCR beta CDR3 region amplification was performed from RNA transcripts. RT-PCR in the first round (using the HTBI primer set) targeted the TCR CDR3. TCRdb redid the calling of the multiplex PCR reads with MiXCR, one entry per CDR3 protein. The table shows approximately 410,000 distinct CDR3 sequences, with around 15% occurring only once. This clonotype was recorded at least ten times. V shed 2 bases and J shed 4 bases, with 11 bases lying between them. Germline CDR1 reads MNHNS; CDR2 reads SASEGT. This CDR3 spans 14 amino acids.

This chain connects TRBV6-1 to TRBJ1-1; no firm D call. This sequence was found in a woman under 30 with Graves' hyperthyroidism. The sample consisted of blood. The DNA of the CDR3 is TGTGCCAGCAGTGAATACGGCGGGGTCACTGAAGCTTTCTTT. Encoded protein: CASSEYGGVTEAFF.